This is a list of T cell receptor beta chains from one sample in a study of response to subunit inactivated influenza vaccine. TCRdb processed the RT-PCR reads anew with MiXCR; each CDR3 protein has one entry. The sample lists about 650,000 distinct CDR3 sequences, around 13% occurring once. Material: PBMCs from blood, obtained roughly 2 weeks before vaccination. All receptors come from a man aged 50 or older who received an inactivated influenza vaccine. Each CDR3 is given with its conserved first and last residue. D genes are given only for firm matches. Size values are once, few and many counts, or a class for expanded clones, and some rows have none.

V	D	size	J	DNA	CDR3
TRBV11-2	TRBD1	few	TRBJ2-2	TGTGCCAGCAGCCCCGGACAGGGGGAACCCGGGGAGCTGTTTTTT	CASSPGQGEPGELFF
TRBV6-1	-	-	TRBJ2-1	TGTGCCAGCAGCTCTTTTGTTGACTCCTACAATGAGCAGTTCTTC	CASSSFVDSYNEQFF
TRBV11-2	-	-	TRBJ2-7	TGTGCCAGCAATATAGGATTTGGAGACTACGAGCAGTACTTC	CASNIGFGDYEQYF
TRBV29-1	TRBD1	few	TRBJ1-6	TGCAGCGTTGGACAGGGCGATAATTCACCCCTCCACTTT	CSVGQGDNSPLHF
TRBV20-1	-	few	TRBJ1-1	TGCAGACCGTGGGGGCCGAACACTGAAGCTTTCTTT	CRPWGPNTEAFF
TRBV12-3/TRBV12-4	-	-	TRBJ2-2	TGTGCCAGCAGACCCGGACAGATATCGACCGGGGAGCTGTTTTTT	CASRPGQISTGELFF
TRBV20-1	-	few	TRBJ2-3	TGCAGTGCTGCCTTGATAGGGCCCCCGCAGGATACGCAGTATTTT	CSAALIGPPQDTQYF
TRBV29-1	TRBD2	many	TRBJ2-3	TGCAGCGTTCCCACTAGCGGGAAAAGCAAAGGTCCAGATACGCAGTATTTT	CSVPTSGKSKGPDTQYF
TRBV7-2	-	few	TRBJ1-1	TGTGCCAGCAGCCGTAGTGGGGTTACGGCTTTCTTT	CASSRSGVTAFF
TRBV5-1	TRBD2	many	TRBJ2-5	TGCGCCAGCAGCTTGGCTGCGGGAGGGCCGGAGACCCAGTACTTC	CASSLAAGGPETQYF
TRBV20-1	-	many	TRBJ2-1	TGCAGTGGAGTATCCTACAATGAGCAGTTCTTC	CSGVSYNEQFF
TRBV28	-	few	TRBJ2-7	TGTGCCAGCAGTTTAATCCCCGACGAGCAGTACTTC	CASSLIPDEQYF
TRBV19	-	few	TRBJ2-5	TGTGCCAGTAGTATAGGTCGCGGGGAGACCCAGTACTTC	CASSIGRGETQYF
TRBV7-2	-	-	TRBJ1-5	TGTGCCAGCAGCTTAGCTGGAAGGGCAGGACAGCCCCAGCATTTT	CASSLAGRAGQPQHF
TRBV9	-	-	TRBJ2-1	TGTGCCAGCAGCGTAGGGGGGGGCGGGTCTGAGCAGTTCTTC	CASSVGGGGSEQFF
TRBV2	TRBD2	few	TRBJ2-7	TGTGCCAGCAGAATAGCGGGCCTCTCCTACGAGCAGTACTTC	CASRIAGLSYEQYF
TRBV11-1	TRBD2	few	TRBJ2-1	TGTGCCAGCAGCTTGTTAGGGACTAGTGCAAATGAGCAGTTCTTC	CASSLLGTSANEQFF
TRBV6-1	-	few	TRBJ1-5	TGTGCCAGCAGGCTATTCTTAGGTCAGCCCCAGCATTTT	CASRLFLGQPQHF
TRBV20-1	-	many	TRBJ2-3	TGCAGTGCTAGAGATTGGGACTTAGGAGATACGCAGTATTTT	CSARDWDLGDTQYF
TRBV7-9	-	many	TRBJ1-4	TGTGCCAGCAGCTCGCTCAGGACAACTAATGAAAAACTGTTTTTT	CASSSLRTTNEKLFF
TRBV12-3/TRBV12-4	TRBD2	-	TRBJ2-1	TGTGCCAGCAGTTTGGGACTAGGTTTGGATGAGCAGTTCTTC	CASSLGLGLDEQFF
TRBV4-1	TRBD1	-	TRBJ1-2	TGCGCCAGCAGCCAAGAGACAGGGCGCTATGGCTACACCTTC	CASSQETGRYGYTF
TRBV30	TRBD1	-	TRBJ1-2	TGTGCCTGGAGTGCTACGACAGGGATTGGTGGCTACACCTTC	CAWSATTGIGGYTF
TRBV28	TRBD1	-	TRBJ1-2	TGTGCCAGCAGAATGCCAGGGGGCTATGGCTACACCTTC	CASRMPGGYGYTF
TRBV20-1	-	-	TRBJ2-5	TGCAGTGCTAGAGACGGCAGGTACCAAGAGACCCAGTACTTC	CSARDGRYQETQYF
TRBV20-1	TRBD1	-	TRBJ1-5	TGCAGTGCTAGAGATATAGGGGGCGTCGGCAATCAGCCCCAGCATTTT	CSARDIGGVGNQPQHF
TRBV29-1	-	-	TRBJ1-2	TGCAGCGTTGAGGCCCAAGGCTCTGGGTATGGCTACACCTTC	CSVEAQGSGYGYTF
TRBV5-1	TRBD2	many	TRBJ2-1	TGCGCCAGCAGCCCTACTAGCGGGAGCAATGAGCAGTTCTTT	CASSPTSGSNEQFF
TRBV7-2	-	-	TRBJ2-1	TGTGCCAGCTCTCGGGAGGCAGGGGGGTACAATGAGCAGTTCTTC	CASSREAGGYNEQFF
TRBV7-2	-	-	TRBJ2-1	TGTGCCAGCAGCCACACCGGGGACGAGCAGTTCTTC	CASSHTGDEQFF
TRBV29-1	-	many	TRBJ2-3	TGCAGCGTTTCGGACGGTACAGATACGCAGTATTTT	CSVSDGTDTQYF
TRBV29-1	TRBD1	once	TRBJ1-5	TGCAGCGTTGTTCCGACAGGGGGTAATCAGCCCCAGCATTTT	CSVVPTGGNQPQHF
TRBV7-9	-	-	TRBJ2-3	TGTGCCAGCAGCAACGTGGGCACAGATACGCAGTATTTT	CASSNVGTDTQYF
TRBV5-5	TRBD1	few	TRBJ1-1	TGTGCCAGCAGCTTCGGGTCCGGGACAGGTGAAGCTTTCTTT	CASSFGSGTGEAFF
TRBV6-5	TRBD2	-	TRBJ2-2	TGTGCCAGCAGTTACTCAAGCGGGGGGGCCTCTAACACCGGGGAGCTGTTTTTT	CASSYSSGGASNTGELFF
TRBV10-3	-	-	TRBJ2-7	TGTGCCATCAGGCCGGGAGAGAGACCTTACGAGCAGTACTTC	CAIRPGERPYEQYF
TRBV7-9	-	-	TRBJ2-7	TGTGCCAGCAGCCCTCCGGGACCCTCCTACGAGCAGTACTTC	CASSPPGPSYEQYF
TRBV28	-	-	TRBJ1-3	TGTGCCAGCAGTCGACAGGAATTCTCTGGAAACACCATATATTTT	CASSRQEFSGNTIYF
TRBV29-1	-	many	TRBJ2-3	TGCAGCGTTGCTAGAGGCCCCACAGATACGCAGTATTTT	CSVARGPTDTQYF
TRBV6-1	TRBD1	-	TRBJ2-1	TGTGCCAGCAGATCCGGGACAGGGTACAATGAGCAGTTCTTC	CASRSGTGYNEQFF
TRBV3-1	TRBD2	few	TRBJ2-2	TGTGCCAGCAGACTTAGACTAGCAAACACCGGGGAGCTGTTTTTT	CASRLRLANTGELFF
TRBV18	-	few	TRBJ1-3	TGTGCCAGCTCACCGCTCGGCGGAGGGGGAGCTGGAAACACCATATATTTT	CASSPLGGGGAGNTIYF
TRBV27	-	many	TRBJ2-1	TGTGCCAGCAGAAATTTCGGCGGCTACAATGAGCAGTTCTTC	CASRNFGGYNEQFF
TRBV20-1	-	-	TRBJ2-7	TGCAGTGCGGACACCGAAGGGTGGAACTGGCAGTACTTC	CSADTEGWNWQYF
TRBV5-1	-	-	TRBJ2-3	TGCGCCAGCAGTAATCCCGGGAGTCGCGAAACAATTTTAAGCACAGATACGCAGTATTTT	CASSNPGSRETILSTDTQYF
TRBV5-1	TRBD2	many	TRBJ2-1	TGCGCCAGCAGCTTGGCCGGGACTAGCGGGGGGGCTTACAATGAGCAGTTCTTC	CASSLAGTSGGAYNEQFF
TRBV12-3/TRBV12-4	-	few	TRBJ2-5	TGTGCCAGCAGTTGGCAAGGTTTGGAGACCCAGTACTTC	CASSWQGLETQYF
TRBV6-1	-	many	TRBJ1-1	TGTGCCAGCATCGCGCCCCGATGGAGAGGGAACACTGAAGCTTTCTTT	CASIAPRWRGNTEAFF
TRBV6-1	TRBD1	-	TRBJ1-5	TGTGCCAGCAGTCTCAACGGACAGGGAGGTCAGCCCCAGCATTTT	CASSLNGQGGQPQHF
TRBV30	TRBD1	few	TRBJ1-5	TGTGCCTGGAGCGTTGACAGGGGCAATCAGCCCCAGCATTTT	CAWSVDRGNQPQHF
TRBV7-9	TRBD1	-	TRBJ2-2	TGTGCCAGCAGCCCATGGGACAGGGTGAGCACCGGGGAGCTGTTTTTT	CASSPWDRVSTGELFF
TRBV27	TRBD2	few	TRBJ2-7	TGTGCCAGCAGTACTAGCGGGGGGTTCTACGAGCAGTACTTC	CASSTSGGFYEQYF
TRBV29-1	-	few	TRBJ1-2	TGCAGCGTTGAGAACCCGGGACACGGCTACACCTTC	CSVENPGHGYTF
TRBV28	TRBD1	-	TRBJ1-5	TGTGCCAGCAGTTTATGGGAGAGACAGGGGGGGAATCAGCCCCAGCATTTT	CASSLWERQGGNQPQHF
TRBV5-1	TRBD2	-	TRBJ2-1	TGCGCCAGCAGCTTAAGCGGGGGGGCCTACAATGAGCGGTTCTTC	CASSLSGGAYNERFF
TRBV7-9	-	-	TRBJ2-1	TGTGCCAGCAGCTCACACCCCCGGGCAGGGCTATACAATGAGCAGTTCTTC	CASSSHPRAGLYNEQFF
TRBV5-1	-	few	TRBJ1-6	TGCGCCAGCAGCTTGGGCTCACATCATAATAATTCACCCCTCCACTTT	CASSLGSHHNNSPLHF
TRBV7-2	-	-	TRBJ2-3	TGTGCCAGCAGCAGATACGTGCTGAGCGATACGCAGTATTTT	CASSRYVLSDTQYF
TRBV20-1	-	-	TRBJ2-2	TGCAGTGCCACCACGAACACCGGGGAGCTGTTTTTT	CSATTNTGELFF
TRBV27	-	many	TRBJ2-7	TGTGCCAGCTGGGAATACGAGCAGTACTTC	CASWEYEQYF